This TCR beta chain was obtained from a study of blood T cells in healthy people across ages. A J-beta primer mix and a sample-barcoded 5' primer were used in a second PCR of roughly 6 to 12 cycles. Each cDNA molecule received a tag from a template-switch adaptor that had 12 random nucleotides. Each CDR3 protein gets one entry after TCRdb re-called the 5' RACE reads with MiXCR. The data show approximately 940,000 distinct CDR3 sequences, 45% to 50% seen once. V was pared by 5 bases and J by 7 bases, with 9 bases between. Germline lookup yields CDR1 SGDLS and CDR2 YYNGEE. The CDR3 is 12 amino acids. Sample donors were healthy Caucasian individuals that came from Russia, aged roughly 6 to 95. This clonotype occurred once. Its antigen is still unknown. Study-wide points: Across the age range, TCR beta diversity per million T cells fell in a roughly linear way.

The material sequenced was blood. The clonotype was recovered from a man aged 25-45 years in good health. The rearrangement links TRBV9 to TRBJ2-2; D is possibly TRBD2 (5 bases). As DNA, the CDR3 is TGTGCCAGCAGAACTACTAGCGGGGAGCTGTTTTTT. Translation gives CASRTTSGELFF.